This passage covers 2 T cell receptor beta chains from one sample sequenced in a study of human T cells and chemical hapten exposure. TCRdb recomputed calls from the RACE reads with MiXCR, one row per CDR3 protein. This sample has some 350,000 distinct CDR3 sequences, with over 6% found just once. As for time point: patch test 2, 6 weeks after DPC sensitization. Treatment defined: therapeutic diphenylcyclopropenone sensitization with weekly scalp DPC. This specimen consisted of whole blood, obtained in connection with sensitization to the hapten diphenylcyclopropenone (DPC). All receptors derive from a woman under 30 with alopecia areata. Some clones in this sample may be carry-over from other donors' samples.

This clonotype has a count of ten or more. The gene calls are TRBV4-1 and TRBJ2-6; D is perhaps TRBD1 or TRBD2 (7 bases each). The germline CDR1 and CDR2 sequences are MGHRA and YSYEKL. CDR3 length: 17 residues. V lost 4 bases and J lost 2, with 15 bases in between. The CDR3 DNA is TGCGCCAGCAGCCCGACAGGGAGGGGGACTGGGGCCAACGTCCTGACTTTC. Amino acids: CASSPTGRGTGANVLTF.

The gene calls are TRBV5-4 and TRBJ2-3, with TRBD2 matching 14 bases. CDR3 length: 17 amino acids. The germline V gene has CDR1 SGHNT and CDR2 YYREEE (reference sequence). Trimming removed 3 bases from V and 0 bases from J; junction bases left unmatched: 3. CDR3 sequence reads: CASSWTSGGTSTDTQYF. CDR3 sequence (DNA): TGTGCCAGCAGCTGGACTAGCGGGGGGACCAGCACAGATACGCAGTATTTT. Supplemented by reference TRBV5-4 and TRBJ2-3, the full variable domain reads ETGVTQSPTHLIKTRGQQVTLRCSSQSGHNTVSWYQQALGQGPQFIFQYYREEENGRGNFPPRFSGLQFPNYSSELNVNALELDDSALYLCASSWTSGGTSTDTQYFGPGTRLTVL.